Following are 6 T cell receptor beta chains from one sample sequenced in a study of control samples from healthy donors and cancer patients. TCRdb's copy holds only in-frame clones and misses some; the assay was immunoSEQ multiplex PCR. The sample contains over 120,000 clones, approximately 91% of which appear only once. The sample taken for sequencing was blood. The receptors here all came from a man aged 25 to 45 in good health.

This clone was picked up one time. The chain links TRBV3-1 (or the pseudogene TRBV3-2) to TRBJ1-1; a possible D gene is TRBD1 (5 bases). The CDR3 covers 15 residues. V shed 0 bases and J shed 7 bases, with 15 bases lying between them. From germline, CDR1 is LGHDT and CDR2 YNNKEL (reference sequence). The CDR3 reads CASSQDLLGGGEAFF. The CDR3 nucleotides are TGTGCCAGCAGCCAAGATCTTCTGGGTGGGGGTGAAGCTTTCTTT.

The gene calls are TRBV4-2 and TRBJ2-7, with D perhaps matching TRBD2 (6 bases). The V end lost 4 bases, the J end lost 3 bases, and 13 bases lay between the germline ends. The CDR3 extends over 14 amino acids. Germline CDR1 reads LGHNA; CDR2 reads YNFKEQ. In DNA form, the CDR3 reads TGTGCCAGCAGCCCTTTTTTGGGGGGCTACGAGCAGTACTTC. Translation gives CASSPFLGGYEQYF.

V usage is TRBV6-5 and J usage is TRBJ1-6, with 7 bases identical to TRBD1. V gave up 6 bases and J gave up 0 bases; unmatched junction bases: 2. The CDR3 sequence is 15 residues long. The germline CDR1 and CDR2 sequences are MNHEY and SVGAGI. In nucleotides, the CDR3 is TGTGCCAGCAGAGGGGACAGCTCCTATAATTCACCCCTCCACTTT. This sequence encodes CASRGDSSYNSPLHF.

The J gene is TRBJ2-7, the V gene TRBV19; TRBD1 agrees at 12 bases. Germline V lookup: CDR1 LNHDA, CDR2 SQIVND (reference sequence). There are 14 residues in the CDR3. V shed 6 bases, J shed 5 bases, and the junction held 5 bases outside the gene matches. In nucleotides, the CDR3 is TGTGCCAGTAGCGGTGGGACAGGGGGCCACGAGCAGTACTTC. Translation: CASSGGTGGHEQYF.

The rearrangement uses TRBV28 and TRBJ2-4; 7 bases fit TRBD1. Unmatched junction bases numbered 15, after V lost 4 bases and J lost 0 bases. Germline CDR1 and CDR2: MDHEN and SYDVKM. The CDR3 has 19 amino acids. The CDR3 here is CASSSKIIPGQRAKNIQYF. In nucleotides, the CDR3 is TGTGCCAGCAGTTCAAAAATAATACCGGGACAGAGAGCCAAAAACATTCAGTACTTC. Drawing the rest from reference TRBV28 and TRBJ2-4, the complete variable domain is DVKVTQSSRYLVKRTGEKVFLECVQDMDHENMFWYRQDPGLGLRLIYFSYDVKMKEKGDIPEGYSVSREKKERFSLILESASTNQTSMYLCASSSKIIPGQRAKNIQYFGAGTRLSVL.

V usage is TRBV19 and J usage is TRBJ1-2; 9 bases line up with TRBD1. V trimming: 5 bases; J trimming: 8 bases; junction bases outside the gene matches: 9. The CDR3 consists of 14 residues. Germline lookup yields CDR1 LNHDA and CDR2 SQIVND (reference sequence). The CDR3 protein is CASSSGQGREGYTF. The CDR3 coding sequence is TGTGCCAGTAGTTCGGGACAGGGAAGGGAAGGCTACACCTTC.